A selection of T cell receptor beta chains follows, all from one sample in a study of blood T cell repertoires in COVID-19. Using immunoSEQ multiplex PCR, the repertoire was profiled, and TCRdb retains in-frame clones only, with some absent. The sample contains fewer than 130,000 clones, around nine tenths of which appear only once. Sequencing input: peripheral blood. The receptors derive from a human donor in a cohort sampled during active COVID-19. Both conserved end residues are part of each CDR3.

v_gene	CDR3aa
TRBV19	CASSIWTGGLDGYTF
TRBV18	CASSPFRGGNTGELFF
TRBV28	CASRSHGLNPPSPQHF
TRBV7-8	CASRGGTQETQYF
TRBV7-3	CASSVRGSTEAFF
TRBV28	CASRQNTEAFF
TRBV5-5	CASSFRHPGEFF
TRBV6-1	CASSEGSGSLQNSKNIQYF
TRBV5-1	CASTVGAYTGELFF
TRBV25-1	CASSWSGNQPQHF
TRBV7-3	CASSWAHGGNQNTGELFF
TRBV15	CATSKGLADYNEQFF
TRBV10-3	CAISEPGENSPLHF
TRBV7-9	CASRLSAGSNTGELFF
TRBV7-2	CASSPELPDEQFF
TRBV6-5	CASSYGQSYEQYF
TRBV7-2	CASSNGRDPAETQYF
TRBV15	CATSRGAGEVNEQFF
TRBV11-2	CASSLDFGASNEQFF
TRBV11-3	CASSLEGLGKQYF
TRBV5-4	CASNLGGGQQETQYF
TRBV28	CASSLIPTGFGNSPLHF
TRBV19	CASSRGQGASGEQYF
TRBV2	CASRGGSSYNEQFF
TRBV5-1	CASSLFRDTQYF
TRBV28	CAARGGFSGNTIYF
TRBV19	CASSMRLTDGYTF